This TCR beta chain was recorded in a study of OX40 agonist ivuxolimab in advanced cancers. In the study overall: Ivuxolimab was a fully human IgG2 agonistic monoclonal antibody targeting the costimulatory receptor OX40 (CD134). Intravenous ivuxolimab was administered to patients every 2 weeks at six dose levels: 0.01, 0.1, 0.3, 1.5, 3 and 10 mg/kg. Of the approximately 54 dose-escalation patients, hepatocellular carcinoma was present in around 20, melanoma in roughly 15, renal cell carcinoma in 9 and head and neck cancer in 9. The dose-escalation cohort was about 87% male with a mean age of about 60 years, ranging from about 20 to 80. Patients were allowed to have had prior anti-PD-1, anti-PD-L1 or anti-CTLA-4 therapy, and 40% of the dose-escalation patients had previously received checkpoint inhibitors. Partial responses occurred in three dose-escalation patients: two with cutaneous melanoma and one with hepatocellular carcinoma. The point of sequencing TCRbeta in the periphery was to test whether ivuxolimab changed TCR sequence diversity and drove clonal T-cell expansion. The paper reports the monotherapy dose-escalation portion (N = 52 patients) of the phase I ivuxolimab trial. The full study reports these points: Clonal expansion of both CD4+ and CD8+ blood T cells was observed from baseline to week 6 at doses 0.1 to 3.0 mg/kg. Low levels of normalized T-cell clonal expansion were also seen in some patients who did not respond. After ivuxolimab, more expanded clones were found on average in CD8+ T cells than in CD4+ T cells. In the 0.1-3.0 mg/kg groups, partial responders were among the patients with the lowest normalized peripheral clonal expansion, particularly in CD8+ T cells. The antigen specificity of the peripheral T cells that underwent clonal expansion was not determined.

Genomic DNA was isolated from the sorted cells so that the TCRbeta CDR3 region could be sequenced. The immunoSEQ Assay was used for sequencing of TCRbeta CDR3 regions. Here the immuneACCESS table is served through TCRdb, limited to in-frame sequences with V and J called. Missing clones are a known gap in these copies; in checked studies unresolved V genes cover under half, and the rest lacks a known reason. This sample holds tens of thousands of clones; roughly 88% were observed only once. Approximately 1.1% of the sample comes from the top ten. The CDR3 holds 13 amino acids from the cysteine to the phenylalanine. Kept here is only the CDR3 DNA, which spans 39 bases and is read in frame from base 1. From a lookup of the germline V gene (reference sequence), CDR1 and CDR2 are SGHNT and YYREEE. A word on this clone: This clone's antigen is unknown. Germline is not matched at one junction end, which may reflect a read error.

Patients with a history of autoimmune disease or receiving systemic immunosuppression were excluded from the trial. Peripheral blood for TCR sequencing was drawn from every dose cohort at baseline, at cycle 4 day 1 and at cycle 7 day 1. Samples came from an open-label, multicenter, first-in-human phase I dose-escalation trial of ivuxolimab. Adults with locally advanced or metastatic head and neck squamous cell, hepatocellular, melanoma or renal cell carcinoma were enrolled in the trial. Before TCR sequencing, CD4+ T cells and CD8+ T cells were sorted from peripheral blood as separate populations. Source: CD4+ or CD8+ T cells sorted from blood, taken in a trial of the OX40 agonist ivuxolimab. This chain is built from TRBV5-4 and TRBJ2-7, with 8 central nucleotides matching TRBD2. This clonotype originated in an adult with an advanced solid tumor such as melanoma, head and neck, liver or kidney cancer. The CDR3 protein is CASSLGLVGEQYF. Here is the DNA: TGTGCCAGCAGTTTGGGACTAGTTGGCGAGCAGTACTTC.